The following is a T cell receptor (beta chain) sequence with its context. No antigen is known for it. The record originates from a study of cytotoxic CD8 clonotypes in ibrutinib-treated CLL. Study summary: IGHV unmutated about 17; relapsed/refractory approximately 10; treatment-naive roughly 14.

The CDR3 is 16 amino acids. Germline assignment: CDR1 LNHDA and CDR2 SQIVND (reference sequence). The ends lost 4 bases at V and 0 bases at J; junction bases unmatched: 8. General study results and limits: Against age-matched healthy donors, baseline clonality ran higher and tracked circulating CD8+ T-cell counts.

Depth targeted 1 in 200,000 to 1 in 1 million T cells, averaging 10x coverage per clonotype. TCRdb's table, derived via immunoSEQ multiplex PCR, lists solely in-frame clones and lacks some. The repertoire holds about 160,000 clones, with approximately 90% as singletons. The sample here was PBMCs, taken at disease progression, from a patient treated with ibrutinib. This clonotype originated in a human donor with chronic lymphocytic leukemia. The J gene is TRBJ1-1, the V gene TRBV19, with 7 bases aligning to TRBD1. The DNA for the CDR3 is TGTGCCAGTAGTACCTGGACAGGAGCTATGAACACTGAAGCTTTCTTT. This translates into CASSTWTGAMNTEAFF.